In this sample, the clone carrying this TCR beta chain turned up many times. Its target is unknown. The germline gives CDR1 SGHNT, CDR2 YENEEA. The CDR3 length is 14 residues. The V end lost 1 base, the J end lost 3 bases, and 9 bases lay between the germline ends. Other autoimmune diseases, uncontrolled infections, pregnancy or lactation led to the exclusion of patients. Amplification of TCR beta CDR3 regions used RNA transcripts. A first-round RT-PCR used HTBI primers, followed by a second-round multiplex PCR. TCRdb called the multiplex PCR reads again in MiXCR, with one record for every CDR3 protein. Here the sample spans fewer than 350,000 distinct CDR3 sequences, roughly 17% being singletons. This entry is derived from a study of Graves' ophthalmopathy and Graves' hyperthyroidism. Regarding the study as a whole: Progression of ophthalmopathy was predicted by the model with around 68% sensitivity and around 77% specificity.

The chain joins TRBV11-3 to TRBJ2-5, with D possibly matching TRBD2 (6 bases). This TCR came from an adult man with Graves' ophthalmopathy. The sequenced sample consisted of peripheral blood. For the CDR3, the DNA is TGTGCCAGCAGCTTAGCCGGGAGTGAAGAGACCCAGTACTTC. Protein sequence: CASSLAGSEETQYF.